This TCR beta chain was identified during a study of cytomegalovirus exposure and HLA in healthy donors. The CDR3 covers 13 residues. The germline gives CDR1 MNHEY, CDR2 SMNVEV (reference sequence). Trimming took off 8 bases at V and 2 bases at J, with 7 bases between the two ends. It was with 60 Vbeta and 13 Jbeta primers that the PCR ran. Assay: immunoSEQ multiplex PCR; the TCRdb copy retains only in-frame clones and omits some. The sample consists of 150,000 or so clones, roughly 80% of them appearing once. The sample was PBMCs. The genes are TRBV27 and TRBJ2-6; D possibly corresponds to TRBD1 (5 bases). The TCR sequence derives from a man in his forties in good health and CMV-seropositive. The CDR3 here is CASRTTGANVLTF. The CDR3 DNA reads TGTGCCAGCCGGACAACTGGGGCCAACGTCCTGACTTTC.